This T cell receptor beta chain was captured in a study of cytomegalovirus exposure and HLA in healthy donors. Of note for this clone: What it binds is unknown.

Study-wide findings and caveats: Sequences of the TCR beta chain were said to predict the HLA-A and HLA-B alleles of most subjects accurately.

60 Vbeta and 13 Jbeta primers were used in PCR. TCRdb's copy holds only in-frame clones and misses some; the assay was immunoSEQ multiplex PCR. The sample records under 150,000 clones, over 75% being singletons. V trimming: 6 bases; J trimming: 7 bases; junction bases outside the gene matches: 6. From germline, CDR1 is MNHEY and CDR2 SMNVEV (reference sequence). The CDR3 loop spans 13 amino acids. The sequence was collected from a male donor in good health and CMV-seronegative. The rearrangement links TRBV27 to TRBJ2-1; 7 bases agree with TRBD1. The sample comprised PBMCs. This CDR3 reads CASSFGRGNEQFF. The CDR3 coding sequence is TGTGCCAGCAGCTTCGGCAGGGGGAATGAGCAGTTCTTC.